Below, 17 T cell receptor beta chains from the same sample are listed, as sequenced in a study of T cell responses to AZD1222 COVID-19 vaccine (dated by TCRdb to the early 2020s). The library was produced with the immunoSEQ multiplex PCR assay. Here the immuneACCESS table is served through TCRdb, limited to in-frame sequences with V and J called. Missing clones are a known gap in these copies; in checked studies unresolved V genes cover under half, and the rest lacks a known reason. Across this sample there are 69,000 or so clones, with around 90% seen only once. The top ten hold under 1.5% of the sample. The time point label, as the study defines it: about 28 days (+/-7) after the second vaccine dose. The sequencing here drew on peripheral blood, taken 28 days after the second AZD1222 dose. The origin of the receptors is an adult who received the AZD1222 COVID-19 vaccine.

Written as DNA, the CDR3 is TGTGCCAGCAGCTCCATAGCGGGTATCACCCAAGAGACCCAGTACTTC. It yields the protein CASSSIAGITQETQYF. This chain links TRBV7-2 with TRBJ2-5, with 7 bases matching TRBD2. The germline CDR1 and CDR2 sequences are SGHTA and FQGNSA. This CDR3 contains 16 residues. Unmatched junction bases numbered 9, after V lost 4 bases and J lost 1 base.

The chain combines TRBV11-1 with TRBJ1-6, with a tentative D call TRBD1 (5 bases). Germline lookup yields CDR1 SGHAT and CDR2 FQDESV (reference sequence). Trimming removed 8 bases from V and 6 bases from J, with 17 bases in between. The CDR3 has 15 residues. The CDR3 nucleotides read TGTGCCAGCTCCCTCTCCGGGACCGCTAATTCACCCCTCCACTTT. It codes for CASSLSGTANSPLHF.

The rearrangement uses TRBV19 and TRBJ2-7, with D perhaps matching TRBD2 (5 bases). V was clipped by 6 bases and J by 3 bases, with 9 bases between them. Germline-derived CDR1 and CDR2 are LNHDA and SQIVND (reference sequence). The CDR3 sequence is 12 residues long. CDR3 DNA: TGTGCCAGTAGGGCCCGGGGCTACGAGCAGTACTTC. This encodes CASRARGYEQYF.

The chain has TRBV29-1 and TRBJ1-2; 9 bases fit TRBD1. The CDR3 runs 14 residues. J gave up 8 bases and V 6 bases, and 13 bases lay outside the gene matches. The V gene's germline CDR1 is SQVTM and CDR2 ANQGSEA. CDR3 in DNA: TGCAGCGTGAATCGACAGGGGGAGGCAATCGGCTACACCTTC. This codes for CSVNRQGEAIGYTF.

The chain recombines TRBV6-5 with TRBJ1-6; D is possibly TRBD1 (6 bases). CDR1 is MNHEY, CDR2 SVGAGI, per germline. The V gene lost 2 bases and the J gene lost 7 bases, with 9 bases spanning the gap. The CDR3 spans 14 residues. The CDR3 sequence: CASSYGGANSPLHF. CDR3 DNA: TGTGCCAGCAGTTACGGGGGGGCGAATTCACCCCTCCACTTT.

This chain links TRBV10-3 with TRBJ1-5; unclear D gene. The germline V gene encodes CDR1 ENHRY and CDR2 SYGVKD. Trimming pared 3 bases from V and 6 bases from J, leaving 9 bases between. The CDR3 has 13 amino acids. The CDR3 DNA reads as TGTGCCATCAGTGAATCCCTGGGTCAGCCCCAGCATTTT. As protein: CAISESLGQPQHF.

This chain joins TRBV5-1 and TRBJ1-1, with D possibly matching TRBD1 (5 bases). The CDR3 has 14 amino acids. The V and J ends lost 4 bases and 0 bases respectively, with 10 bases between them. Germline CDR1 reads SGHRS; CDR2 reads YFSETQ. The DNA of the CDR3 is TGCGCCAGCAGCGTAGGGACGTTGAACACTGAAGCTTTCTTT. This translates into CASSVGTLNTEAFF.

The V and J genes are TRBV2 and TRBJ2-3; 7 nucleotides align to TRBD2. The CDR3 runs to 14 residues. V lost 5 bases to trimming and J lost 1 base; unmatched junction nucleotides: 3. Germline assignment: CDR1 SNHLY and CDR2 FYNNEI. The CDR3 protein is CASSLTSGTDTQYF. As DNA, the CDR3 is TGTGCCAGCAGTTTAACTAGCGGCACAGATACGCAGTATTTT.

V gene TRBV29-1 combines with J gene TRBJ1-1, with 7 bases identical to TRBD1. Losses at the gene ends were 6 bases for V and 5 bases for J; bases not matched to a gene: 12. Germline CDR1 and CDR2: SQVTM and ANQGSEA. The CDR3 spans 14 residues. CDR3 DNA sequence: TGCAGCGTGGCCCTTCAGGGGGTAAGAACTGAAGCTTTCTTT. Protein product: CSVALQGVRTEAFF.

The DNA of the CDR3 is TGTGCCAGCACGGAGGGGGAGGGACAGACGATTCGGGATGGCTACACCTTC. The encoded protein is CASTEGEGQTIRDGYTF. The V call is TRBV2, the J call TRBJ1-2; the match to TRBD1 covers 7 bases. This CDR3 is built from 17 residues. Per the germline V gene, CDR1 is SNHLY and CDR2 is FYNNEI. Trimming at V came to 7 bases and at J to 6 bases, leaving 20 bases not matched to a gene.

The genes are TRBV2 and TRBJ2-7; D possibly corresponds to TRBD1 (6 bases). This CDR3 is built from 14 residues. V was pared by 5 bases and J by 6 bases, with 17 bases between. Germline assignment: CDR1 SNHLY and CDR2 FYNNEI. DNA of the CDR3: TGTGCCAGCAGTTACCGGGACATTGCTTTCGAGCAGTACTTC. Encoded protein: CASSYRDIAFEQYF. The variable domain in full, completed from reference TRBV2 and TRBJ2-7, reads EPEVTQTPSHQVTQMGQEVILRCVPISNHLYFYWYRQILGQKVEFLVSFYNNEISEKSEIFDDQFSVERPDGSNFTLKIRSTKLEDSAMYFCASSYRDIAFEQYFGPGTRLTVT.

The chain carries TRBV28 and TRBJ2-7; D tentatively fits TRBD1 or TRBD2 (6 bases each). V dropped 2 bases and J dropped 7 bases, with 15 bases sitting between them. Germline V gives CDR1 MDHEN, CDR2 SYDVKM. The CDR3 runs to 14 residues. The CDR3 spells CASSLNDRRAEQYF. The CDR3 DNA follows: TGTGCCAGCAGTTTAAATGACAGGAGGGCTGAGCAGTACTTC.

This chain connects TRBV9 to TRBJ1-6; D not resolved. The V end lost 8 bases, the J end lost 0 bases, and 6 bases lay between the germline ends. CDR1 and CDR2 (germline): SGDLS, YYNGEE. The CDR3 totals 13 residues. In nucleotides, the CDR3 is TGTGCCAGTGGCCTCTCCTATAATTCACCCCTCCACTTT. Protein: CASGLSYNSPLHF. Using reference TRBV9 and TRBJ1-6 for the parts outside the CDR3, the full variable domain is DSGVTQTPKHLITATGQRVTLRCSPRSGDLSVYWYQQSLDQGLQFLIQYYNGEERAKGNILERFSAQQFPDLHSELNLSSLELGDSALYFCASGLSYNSPLHFGNGTRLTVT.

The gene calls are TRBV14 and TRBJ1-2; possibly TRBD1 for D (5 bases). Deletions cut 6 bases from V and 7 bases from J, with 12 bases between. Germline values: CDR1 SGHDN, CDR2 FVKESK. The CDR3 totals 12 residues. The CDR3 sequence: CASSPSGFGYTF. In DNA form, the CDR3 reads TGTGCCAGCAGTCCATCAGGGTTTGGCTACACCTTC.

The rearrangement uses TRBV5-1 and TRBJ1-1; a weak D match, TRBD1 (6 bases). The germline V gene has CDR1 SGHRS and CDR2 YFSETQ. The CDR3 has 14 residues. Between the trimmed V and J ends, which lost 4 bases and 1 base, there was a span of 11 bases. In nucleotides, the CDR3 is TGCGCCAGCAGCCCGGTGGGGGCGAACACTGAAGCTTTCTTT. It is translated as CASSPVGANTEAFF.

The V gene is TRBV5-8, the J gene TRBJ2-7; the match to TRBD1 covers 9 bases. CDR3 length: 15 amino acids. Germline CDR1 is SGHTS and CDR2 is YDEGEE. Unmatched junction bases numbered 9, after V lost 6 bases and J lost 2 bases. The CDR3 nucleotides are TGTGCCAGCATCACAACCGGGACAGGGACCTACGAGCAGTACTTC. It specifies CASITTGTGTYEQYF.

V usage is TRBV9 and J usage is TRBJ1-6, with D possibly being TRBD1 (5 bases). The V gene's germline CDR1 is SGDLS and CDR2 YYNGEE. The CDR3 totals 15 residues. Trimming left V 4 bases short and J 5 bases short, with 13 bases between. CDR3 protein: CASSFSTANNSPLHF. CDR3 nucleotides: TGTGCCAGCAGCTTTTCGACAGCAAATAATTCACCCCTCCACTTT.